These T cell receptor beta chains were read from a single sample in a study of T cell repertoires in cytomegalovirus infection. TCRdb used MiXCR to reprocess the reads, holding one entry per CDR3 protein. This table has 150,000 to 200,000 distinct CDR3 sequences, 28% appearing once. Sequences were obtained from PBMCs. The receptors originated from a human donor in good health (CMV status not recorded). Some clones in this sample may be carry-over from other donors' samples. Both conserved end residues are part of each CDR3. The order of the fields is J gene, V gene, D gene, clone size, CDR3 DNA, CDR3 protein. A D gene is named only where the DNA matches it firmly. Clone size, where shown, is once, few, many, or a class for clones that have expanded.

TRBJ2-7,TRBV9,NA,NA,TGTGCCAGCAGCGTAGAACCGGCGGGGGCCTCCAGCTCCTACGAGCAGTACTTC,CASSVEPAGASSSYEQYF
TRBJ2-7,TRBV7-6,NA,many,TGTGCCAGCAGCTTAGGTAGCGGAGTTTACGAGCAGTACTTC,CASSLGSGVYEQYF
TRBJ1-4,TRBV14,NA,few,TGTGCCAGCAGCCAAAATCGAAGGAAACTGTTTTTT,CASSQNRRKLFF
TRBJ2-5,TRBV5-3,NA,NA,TGTGCCAGCAGCTTCACGTTTTTGGGCCGCCAAGAGACCCAGTACTTC,CASSFTFLGRQETQYF
TRBJ2-7,TRBV6-5,NA,NA,TGTGCCAGCAGTTACTCGCGGACGGTCTCCTACGAGCAGTACTTC,CASSYSRTVSYEQYF
TRBJ1-3,TRBV10-3,NA,NA,TGTGCCATCGCAACGGGAACAGAATCAGGAAACACCATATATTTT,CAIATGTESGNTIYF
TRBJ2-5,TRBV7-3,NA,few,TGTGCCAGCAGCTCGGACGGCCAAGAGACCCAGTACTTC,CASSSDGQETQYF
TRBJ1-4,TRBV25-1,NA,few,TGTGCCAGCCGCGAGCGGGGGAAAGGTTTGTCGAATAGGCTGTTTTTT,CASRERGKGLSNRLFF
TRBJ2-3,TRBV12-3/TRBV12-4,TRBD2,NA,TGTGCCAGCAGCTTTAGCGGGGCGAACACAGATACGCAGTATTTT,CASSFSGANTDTQYF
TRBJ2-1,TRBV5-6,NA,NA,TGTGCCAGCAGCTCCAGGGGACCACAGTTCTTC,CASSSRGPQFF
TRBJ2-1,TRBV5-1,NA,NA,TGCGCCAGCAGCGGAGACGGTGGTTCGCACAATGAGCAGTTCTTC,CASSGDGGSHNEQFF
TRBJ2-3,TRBV12-3/TRBV12-4,NA,NA,TGTGCCAGCAGTTTAGGGAAACCAGATACGCAGTATTTT,CASSLGKPDTQYF
TRBJ1-1,TRBV19,NA,NA,TGTGCCAGTAGTTCCCCCGGCGGGAACACTGAAGCTTTCTTT,CASSSPGGNTEAFF
TRBJ1-1,TRBV29-1,TRBD1,NA,TGCAGCGTAAGCCCGACAGGGGAAGGTACTGAAGCTTTCTTT,CSVSPTGEGTEAFF
TRBJ1-6,TRBV10-3,NA,NA,TGTGCCATCAGTGCTAAAGCCGACATAATTAATTCACCCCTCCACTTT,CAISAKADIINSPLHF
TRBJ2-7,TRBV7-8,NA,few,TGTGCCAGCGCCACAGGCACCTACGAGCAGTACTTC,CASATGTYEQYF
TRBJ2-1,TRBV15,NA,NA,TGTGCCACCAGCAGAGATCACCCCAGGGCCTCCTACAATGAGCAGTTCTTC,CATSRDHPRASYNEQFF
TRBJ2-5,TRBV7-2,TRBD2,many,TGTGCCAGCAGCTGGACTAGCCAAGAGACCCAGTACTTC,CASSWTSQETQYF
TRBJ1-4,TRBV11-2,NA,few,TGTGCCAGCAGCACGCTCGCTTCTGGTGAAAAACTGTTTTTT,CASSTLASGEKLFF
TRBJ1-1,TRBV7-2,TRBD1,few,TGTGCCAGCAGCACAGGGGGAGTGAACACTGAAGCTTTCTTT,CASSTGGVNTEAFF
TRBJ1-1,TRBV12-5,NA,NA,TGTGCTAGTGGGTCAGGGGCCACCTTTAACACTGAAGCTTTCTTT,CASGSGATFNTEAFF
TRBJ2-7,TRBV12-3/TRBV12-4,NA,NA,TGTGCCAGCAGACCGACTGGCTCCTACGAGCAGTACTTC,CASRPTGSYEQYF
TRBJ2-5,TRBV7-2,NA,NA,TGTGCCAGCAGCCCGGGGGGCAGGGGGCGAGAGACCCAGTACTTC,CASSPGGRGRETQYF
TRBJ2-7,TRBV20-1,NA,NA,TGCAGCCCCTTCGGGGGTTCCTACGAGCAGTACTTC,CSPFGGSYEQYF
TRBJ1-2,TRBV7-9,TRBD1,NA,TGTGCCATCAGCTTAGGGGACAGGGGGCCCGACGACGCGGGCTACACCTTC,CAISLGDRGPDDAGYTF
TRBJ2-4,TRBV19,TRBD1,NA,TGTGCCAGTAGTACCCGGGACAGGGCCAAAAACATTCAGTACTTC,CASSTRDRAKNIQYF
TRBJ2-4,TRBV7-2,NA,NA,TGTGCCAGCAGCTTAGGGCTCGGGAACATTCAGTACTTC,CASSLGLGNIQYF
TRBJ1-1,TRBV29-1,TRBD1,few,TGCAGCGTTGAAAAGGGGGCTGGGACTGAAGCTTTCTTT,CSVEKGAGTEAFF
TRBJ1-5,TRBV7-2,NA,few,TGTGCCAGCAGCAGCAGGCTTAGCAATCAGCCCCAGCATTTT,CASSSRLSNQPQHF
TRBJ1-2,TRBV4-3,NA,once,TGCGCCAGCAGCCAAGAGGGGTCCTCCGGGCCGTTTGGCTACACCTTC,CASSQEGSSGPFGYTF
TRBJ1-5,TRBV2,TRBD1,few,TGTGCCAGCGCTGAGGACAGGGGTAGACAGCCCCAGCATTTT,CASAEDRGRQPQHF
TRBJ2-3,TRBV7-2,TRBD1,few,TGTGCCAGCTCCCCCGGACAGGGGACAGATACGCAGTATTTT,CASSPGQGTDTQYF
TRBJ1-5,TRBV7-8,TRBD1,few,TGTGCCAGCAGCTTAGACATTGGGACAGAAAATCAGCCCCAGCATTTT,CASSLDIGTENQPQHF
TRBJ1-1,TRBV7-8,NA,many,TGTGCCAGCAGCTTTGCTCAAGGCCCGACGGCTATGAACACTGAAGCTTTCTTT,CASSFAQGPTAMNTEAFF
TRBJ2-3,TRBV5-5,NA,NA,TGTGCCAGCAGCTTGGCGGAGAGCTTCACAGATACGCAGTATTTT,CASSLAESFTDTQYF
TRBJ2-6,TRBV29-1,TRBD1,few,TGCAGCGCCGGGACAGGGGACCTCTCTGGGGCCAACGTCCTGACTTTC,CSAGTGDLSGANVLTF
TRBJ2-1,TRBV12-3/TRBV12-4,NA,NA,TGTGCCAGCAGTACGGCGGGGACCTACAATGAGCAGTTCTTC,CASSTAGTYNEQFF
TRBJ1-1,TRBV18,NA,NA,TGTGCCAGCTCACCGTGGGGTTCGGCTGAAGCTTTCTTT,CASSPWGSAEAFF
TRBJ1-3,TRBV29-1,NA,NA,TGCAGCGGGACCTCTGGAAACACCATATATTTT,CSGTSGNTIYF
TRBJ1-3,TRBV5-6,NA,NA,TGTGCCAGCAGCTTGGGAGAGGTCAGCCGCTCTGGAAACACCATATATTTT,CASSLGEVSRSGNTIYF
TRBJ1-1,TRBV20-1,NA,NA,TGCAGTGCTGAGCCCGGGGCCTGGGACACTGAAGCTTTCTTT,CSAEPGAWDTEAFF
TRBJ2-3,TRBV7-6,NA,few,TGTGCCAGCTCCCCCGAGGAGGCAGGGCTGCCAGATACGCAGTATTTT,CASSPEEAGLPDTQYF
TRBJ1-3,TRBV3-1,NA,few,TGTGCCAGCAGCCAAGGAAACACCATATATTTT,CASSQGNTIYF
TRBJ1-2,TRBV7-3,NA,NA,TGTGCCAGCAGCGGTCCAATCACACGGTGCGACACCTTC,CASSGPITRCDTF
TRBJ1-2,TRBV29-1,TRBD1,NA,TGCAGCGTTGCGGCCGGGACAGGGGGAATCTATGGCTACACCTTC,CSVAAGTGGIYGYTF
TRBJ2-6,TRBV12-3/TRBV12-4,NA,NA,TGTGCCAGCAGGCTCTCTGGGGCCAACGTCCTGACTTTC,CASRLSGANVLTF
TRBJ2-7,TRBV6-6,TRBD1,NA,TGTGCCAGCAGCCGGGACAGGGAGATTCCCGAGCAGTACTTC,CASSRDREIPEQYF
TRBJ1-6,TRBV28,TRBD1,few,TGTGCCAGCAGCCACCAAACAGGGGTGAATTCACCCCTCCACTTT,CASSHQTGVNSPLHF
TRBJ1-5,TRBV5-3,TRBD1,NA,TGTGCCAGCAGCGCCTTGGACAGGGTTCATCAGCCCCAGCATTTT,CASSALDRVHQPQHF
TRBJ2-3,TRBV12-3/TRBV12-4,TRBD1,many,TGTGCCAGCAGCCCCGGGACAGGCGGCGCTGATACGCAGTATTTT,CASSPGTGGADTQYF